Sequencing of this T cell receptor beta chain was carried out in a study of OX40 agonist ivuxolimab in advanced cancers. Findings and limits, study-wide: Within 6 weeks, CD4+ and CD8+ blood T cells expanded clonally at 0.1 to 3.0 mg/kg.

Remarks on this clone: What it recognizes is unknown.

Germline CDR1 reads SEHNR; CDR2 reads FQNEAQ (reference sequence). The CDR3 has 16 residues. The trim removed 5 bases at V and 4 bases at J, leaving 7 bases unmatched. Data came from immunoSEQ multiplex PCR; TCRdb stores just in-frame clones and leaves some out. The top ten hold about 1.1% of the sample, which has 55,000 to 90,000 clones, approximately 80% seen once. The chain is built from TRBV7-9 and TRBJ2-3, with 12 bases that match TRBD2. This sequence originates from an adult with an advanced solid tumor such as melanoma, head and neck, liver or kidney cancer. This specimen consisted of CD4+ or CD8+ T cells sorted from blood, obtained in a trial of the OX40 agonist ivuxolimab. The CDR3 reads CASSANLAGGPDTQYF. The CDR3 DNA reads TGTGCCAGCAGCGCCAACCTAGCGGGGGGGCCAGATACGCAGTATTTT.